The sample holds many counts of the clone carrying this T cell receptor (beta chain). This record belongs to a study of human T cells and chemical hapten exposure. Stated time point: patch test 1, 2 weeks after DPC sensitization. Treatment here: therapeutic diphenylcyclopropenone sensitization with weekly scalp DPC. This CDR3 comprises 15 residues. From germline, CDR1 is SGHRS and CDR2 YFSETQ. Losses at the gene ends were 4 bases for V and 3 bases for J; bases not matched to a gene: 8. Via MiXCR, TCRdb re-called the RACE reads, giving one row per CDR3 protein. Here the sample spans 370,000 or so distinct CDR3 sequences, nearly 5% being singletons.

The chain has TRBV5-1 and TRBJ2-7, with 9 bases fitting TRBD1. This TCR came from a woman aged 50 to 60 with alopecia areata. Some clones in this sample may be carry-over from other donors' samples. The sample was whole blood, taken in connection with sensitization to the hapten diphenylcyclopropenone (DPC). Written as DNA, the CDR3 is TGCGCCAGCAGCCAACCCGGGACAGGGAGCTACGAGCAGTACTTC. Its translation: CASSQPGTGSYEQYF.